The next 10 T cell receptor beta chains were all read from a single sample in a study of graft-versus-host responses after intestinal transplantation. TCRdb keeps only in-frame clones here, not all; method: immunoSEQ multiplex PCR. The table lists around 14,000 clones, 25% to 40% of them singletons, with around 5.7% in the top ten. Sample: alloreactive CD4+ T cells from a mixed lymphocyte reaction culture, taken before intestinal transplant. The subset denotes: CFSE-low proliferating T cells sorted from approximately 6-day pre-transplant mixed lymphocyte reaction (GvH or HvG direction). The source of these receptors is a human patient who received an intestinal transplant.

This clone rates as large. The chain has TRBV2 and TRBJ1-4, with D possibly matching TRBD1 (5 bases). The length of the CDR3 is 13 residues. The V end was cut by 2 bases, the J end by 13 bases, with 14 bases between. Germline CDR1 reads SNHLY; CDR2 reads FYNNEI. The DNA of the CDR3 is TGTGCCAGCAGTGAAAGCGAGGCCAGGGTACTGTTTTTT. Translated, it gives CASSESEARVLFF.

The rearrangement joins TRBV6-5 to TRBJ2-4; D possibly corresponds to TRBD2 (6 bases). V was shortened by 6 bases and J by 2 bases, with 11 bases between the two germline ends. This CDR3 has 14 residues. In germline, CDR1 is MNHEY, CDR2 SVGAGI. In DNA, the CDR3 is TGTGCCAGCAGGCCCACTAGCCCCAAAAACATTCAGTACTTC. This gives the protein CASRPTSPKNIQYF.

By its share, this clone is medium-sized. This chain uses TRBV6-5 with TRBJ2-7; D is perhaps TRBD2 (6 bases). From germline, CDR1 is MNHEY and CDR2 SVGAGI. This CDR3 is built from 16 residues. Trimming pared 0 bases from V and 0 bases from J, leaving 12 bases between. As DNA, the CDR3 is TGTGCCAGCAGTTACTCGATGGGGGGAGGCTCCTACGAGCAGTACTTC. Translation gives CASSYSMGGGSYEQYF.

The gene calls are TRBV27 and TRBJ2-1; D is uncertain. V shed 0 bases and J shed 0 bases, with 12 bases lying between them. The length of the CDR3 is 17 residues. Germline CDR1 reads MNHEY; CDR2 reads SMNVEV (reference sequence). CDR3 DNA: TGTGCCAGCAGTTTATCAAGAGGCTACCCCTCCTACAATGAGCAGTTCTTC. Translated: CASSLSRGYPSYNEQFF.

The chain joins TRBV7-6 to TRBJ1-5, with D hard to call. Germline CDR1 SGHVS, CDR2 FNYEAQ. CDR3 length: 13 amino acids. With 3 bases removed from V and 0 bases from J, the gap between germline ends came to 3 bases. The CDR3 DNA reads TGTGCCAGCAGCTTCGGTAGCAATCAGCCCCAGCATTTT. It translates to CASSFGSNQPQHF.

V usage is TRBV6-9 and J usage is TRBJ1-3; 8 bases match TRBD1. The length of the CDR3 is 15 residues. CDR1 is MNHGY, CDR2 SVAAGI, per germline. V shed 3 bases and J 4 bases; nucleotides not matched to a gene: 5. The CDR3 sequence: CASSYSTGDGNTIYF. For the CDR3, the DNA is TGTGCCAGCAGTTACTCGACAGGGGACGGAAACACCATATATTTT.

The table lists this clone with a few counts. V usage is TRBV6-5 and J usage is TRBJ1-2; TRBD1 might be the D (5 bases). Germline CDR1 reads MNHEY; CDR2 reads SVGAGI. The CDR3 has 12 residues. V shed 6 bases and J shed 7 bases, with 12 bases lying between them. The CDR3 nucleotides are TGTGCCAGCAGGCCTCAGGGATTTGGCTACACCTTC. This gives the protein CASRPQGFGYTF.

About this clone itself: A much larger clone lies one base from this, so it may be a read error. The genes are TRBV30 and TRBJ1-5, with D maybe TRBD1 (6 bases). The length of the CDR3 is 21 residues. V lost 2 bases and J 0 bases, leaving 29 bases between the germline ends. Per the germline V gene, CDR1 is GTSNPN and CDR2 is SVGIG (reference sequence). The CDR3: CAWSPFDYRTVGYDSNQPQHF. The DNA for the CDR3 is TGTGCCTGGAGTCCGTTTGATTATAGGACAGTTGGATACGATAGCAATCAGCCCCAGCATTTT.

This clone appeared a few times. The J gene is TRBJ2-7, the V gene TRBV18; D not certain. CDR3 size: 11 residues. Trimming left V 5 bases short and J 6 bases short, with 8 bases between. Germline assignment: CDR1 KGHSH and CDR2 LQKENI. The CDR3 region is CASSSPGEQYF. CDR3 nucleotides: TGTGCCAGCTCATCCCCCGGCGAGCAGTACTTC. Drawing the rest from reference TRBV18 and TRBJ2-7, the complete variable domain is NAGVMQNPRHLVRRRGQEARLRCSPMKGHSHVYWYRQLPEEGLKFMVYLQKENIIDESGMPKERFSAEFPKEGPSILRIQQVVRGDSAAYFCASSSPGEQYFGPGTRLTVT.

The rearrangement uses TRBV30 and TRBJ2-7, with D unresolved. The CDR3 covers 15 residues. The V gene lost 0 bases and the J gene lost 0 bases, with 12 bases spanning the gap. Germline V lookup: CDR1 GTSNPN, CDR2 SVGIG (reference sequence). CDR3: CAWSVGPKSSYEQYF. The CDR3 nucleotides are TGTGCCTGGAGTGTAGGCCCAAAAAGCTCCTACGAGCAGTACTTC.